This is a list of T cell receptor beta chains from one sample in a study of cytomegalovirus exposure and HLA in healthy donors. The protocol was immunoSEQ multiplex PCR, while the TCRdb copy is restricted to in-frame clones and leaves out a portion. The sample consists of 160,000 or so clones, around 75% of them appearing once. Sequenced sample: PBMCs. All receptors derive from a man between 18 and 29 years old in good health and CMV-seropositive. CDR3s include the opening cysteine and the closing phenylalanine or tryptophan. The order of the fields is clone size, D gene, V gene, J gene, CDR3 protein, CDR3 DNA. The D gene is left open where the match is weak. A row's size may be missing; if present it is once, few, many or a size class.

clone_size: few
d_call: .
v_call: TRBV19
j_call: TRBJ1-5
cdr3_aa: CASSTSSGSGQPQHF
cdr3_nt: TGTGCCAGTAGTACTTCCTCAGGTTCGGGACAGCCCCAGCATTTT

clone_size: few
d_call: .
v_call: TRBV5-1
j_call: TRBJ2-1
cdr3_aa: CASSLEGDPLGYNEQFF
cdr3_nt: TGCGCCAGCAGCTTGGAGGGGGACCCCCTGGGTTACAATGAGCAGTTCTTC

clone_size: .
d_call: TRBD2
v_call: TRBV7-9
j_call: TRBJ2-1
cdr3_aa: CASGGGRAGDEQFF
cdr3_nt: TGTGCCAGCGGGGGCGGGAGGGCCGGGGATGAGCAGTTCTTC

clone_size: .
d_call: .
v_call: TRBV30
j_call: TRBJ2-5
cdr3_aa: CAWSPLSGRRETQYF
cdr3_nt: TGTGCCTGGAGTCCCCTGTCAGGGAGGCGAGAGACCCAGTACTTC

clone_size: .
d_call: .
v_call: TRBV5-1
j_call: TRBJ1-1
cdr3_aa: CASSFTQDTYEAFF
cdr3_nt: TGCGCCAGCAGCTTTACACAGGACACTTACGAAGCTTTCTTT

clone_size: .
d_call: .
v_call: TRBV11-2
j_call: TRBJ2-1
cdr3_aa: CASSYRRGQVQFF
cdr3_nt: TGTGCCAGCAGCTACAGACGGGGTCAAGTGCAGTTCTTC

clone_size: .
d_call: TRBD1
v_call: TRBV2
j_call: TRBJ1-5
cdr3_aa: CASTSDRGGQPQHF
cdr3_nt: TGTGCCAGCACATCGGACAGGGGAGGTCAGCCCCAGCATTTT

clone_size: .
d_call: .
v_call: TRBV9
j_call: TRBJ1-2
cdr3_aa: CASSVAPLSAGGYTF
cdr3_nt: TGTGCCAGCAGCGTAGCACCATTATCGGCGGGCGGCTACACCTTC

clone_size: once
d_call: .
v_call: TRBV23-1
j_call: TRBJ1-2
cdr3_aa: CASSHPGCFYGYTF
cdr3_nt: TGCGCCAGCAGTCATCCAGGGTGCTTCTATGGCTACACCTTC

clone_size: .
d_call: .
v_call: TRBV10-3
j_call: TRBJ2-3
cdr3_aa: CAISDTSTDTQYF
cdr3_nt: TGTGCCATCAGTGATACTAGCACAGATACGCAGTATTTT

clone_size: .
d_call: TRBD1
v_call: TRBV19
j_call: TRBJ2-3
cdr3_aa: CASSVDRDSTDTQYF
cdr3_nt: TGTGCCAGTAGTGTGGACAGGGATAGCACAGATACGCAGTATTTT

clone_size: .
d_call: .
v_call: TRBV28
j_call: TRBJ1-1
cdr3_aa: CASRLLTEAFF
cdr3_nt: TGTGCCAGCAGACTGCTAACTGAAGCTTTCTTT

clone_size: few
d_call: TRBD1
v_call: TRBV6-6
j_call: TRBJ2-1
cdr3_aa: CASRTRGRDEQFF
cdr3_nt: TGTGCCAGCAGAACCAGGGGGCGCGATGAGCAGTTCTTC

clone_size: .
d_call: TRBD1
v_call: TRBV27
j_call: TRBJ1-2
cdr3_aa: CATRDRGNYGYTF
cdr3_nt: TGTGCCACTCGGGACAGGGGTAACTATGGCTACACCTTC

clone_size: .
d_call: TRBD1
v_call: TRBV6-1
j_call: TRBJ1-1
cdr3_aa: CASSWTGVDTEAFF
cdr3_nt: TGTGCCAGCAGTTGGACAGGGGTGGACACTGAAGCTTTCTTT

clone_size: .
d_call: .
v_call: TRBV18
j_call: TRBJ2-4
cdr3_aa: CASSPDGVKNIQYF
cdr3_nt: TGTGCCAGCTCACCGGATGGAGTCAAAAACATTCAGTACTTC

clone_size: .
d_call: .
v_call: TRBV19
j_call: TRBJ2-6
cdr3_aa: CASSSEGSGANVLTF
cdr3_nt: TGTGCCAGTAGTTCCGAGGGAAGTGGGGCCAACGTCCTGACTTTC

clone_size: .
d_call: TRBD1
v_call: TRBV5-1
j_call: TRBJ2-1
cdr3_aa: CASSLAPRDRGLNEQFF
cdr3_nt: TGCGCCAGCAGCTTGGCCCCCCGGGACAGGGGCCTCAATGAGCAGTTCTTC

clone_size: .
d_call: .
v_call: TRBV27
j_call: TRBJ2-5
cdr3_aa: CASSLSPAAPRDF
cdr3_nt: TGTGCCAGCAGTTTATCTCCAGCTGCCCCCAGGGACTTC

clone_size: .
d_call: .
v_call: TRBV21-1
j_call: TRBJ2-1
cdr3_aa: CASSKASSGGVLYNEQFF
cdr3_nt: TGTGCCAGCAGCAAAGCTTCTAGCGGGGGGGTACTATACAATGAGCAGTTCTTC

clone_size: .
d_call: .
v_call: TRBV11-3
j_call: TRBJ2-5
cdr3_aa: CASSLELSQEETQYF
cdr3_nt: TGTGCCAGCAGCTTAGAACTCTCTCAAGAAGAGACCCAGTACTTC

clone_size: .
d_call: TRBD1
v_call: TRBV6-1
j_call: TRBJ1-1
cdr3_aa: CASSIGTAKNTEAFF
cdr3_nt: TGTGCCAGCAGCATTGGGACAGCCAAGAACACTGAAGCTTTCTTT

clone_size: .
d_call: TRBD2
v_call: TRBV19
j_call: TRBJ2-1
cdr3_aa: CASSMGLAGGPSSYNEQFF
cdr3_nt: TGTGCCAGTAGTATGGGACTAGCGGGAGGGCCGAGCTCCTACAATGAGCAGTTCTTC

clone_size: .
d_call: TRBD2
v_call: TRBV29-1
j_call: TRBJ2-1
cdr3_aa: CSGYGTSGRAGAYNEQFF
cdr3_nt: TGCAGCGGCTACGGGACTAGCGGGAGGGCCGGCGCCTACAATGAGCAGTTCTTC

clone_size: once
d_call: TRBD1
v_call: TRBV7-2
j_call: TRBJ1-5
cdr3_aa: CASSLRTGSNQPQHF
cdr3_nt: TGTGCCAGCAGCCTTAGGACAGGGAGCAATCAGCCCCAGCATTTT

clone_size: few
d_call: TRBD2
v_call: TRBV19
j_call: TRBJ2-1
cdr3_aa: CASSVTSGDYNEQFF
cdr3_nt: TGTGCCAGTAGTGTGACTAGCGGGGACTACAATGAGCAGTTCTTC

clone_size: .
d_call: TRBD1
v_call: TRBV5-6
j_call: TRBJ1-1
cdr3_aa: CASLYRQGRIPNTEAFF
cdr3_nt: TGTGCCAGCCTATATAGACAGGGGAGGATTCCGAACACTGAAGCTTTCTTT

clone_size: .
d_call: TRBD2
v_call: TRBV6-1
j_call: TRBJ2-5
cdr3_aa: CASSEVLAEETQYF
cdr3_nt: TGTGCCAGCAGTGAAGTCCTAGCGGAAGAGACCCAGTACTTC

clone_size: .
d_call: TRBD1
v_call: TRBV2
j_call: TRBJ1-2
cdr3_aa: CASSRDSSYGYTF
cdr3_nt: TGTGCCAGCAGTAGGGACAGTTCCTATGGCTACACCTTC

clone_size: .
d_call: .
v_call: TRBV6-6
j_call: TRBJ1-2
cdr3_aa: CASSPKYPIPGMGYTF
cdr3_nt: TGTGCCAGCAGCCCAAAGTATCCGATCCCGGGTATGGGCTACACCTTC

clone_size: .
d_call: .
v_call: TRBV14
j_call: TRBJ1-1
cdr3_aa: CASSQGGRGRYTEAFF
cdr3_nt: TGTGCCAGCAGCCAAGGAGGCAGGGGTAGGTACACTGAAGCTTTCTTT

clone_size: .
d_call: .
v_call: TRBV27
j_call: TRBJ1-2
cdr3_aa: CASSSYGPRGYTF
cdr3_nt: TGTGCCAGCAGTTCATATGGGCCCCGGGGCTACACCTTC

clone_size: .
d_call: .
v_call: TRBV6-4
j_call: TRBJ1-6
cdr3_aa: CASSIDGRRSISPLHF
cdr3_nt: TGTGCCAGCAGCATCGACGGCAGGAGGTCAATATCACCCCTCCACTTT

clone_size: .
d_call: .
v_call: TRBV30
j_call: TRBJ1-3
cdr3_aa: CAWSQGSFGNTIYF
cdr3_nt: TGTGCCTGGAGTCAGGGTTCTTTTGGAAACACCATATATTTT

clone_size: .
d_call: TRBD1
v_call: TRBV11-2
j_call: TRBJ1-1
cdr3_aa: CASSSGQRDTEAFF
cdr3_nt: TGTGCCAGCAGCTCGGGACAGAGAGACACTGAAGCTTTCTTT

clone_size: few
d_call: .
v_call: TRBV15
j_call: TRBJ1-6
cdr3_aa: CATSRDTQNSPLHF
cdr3_nt: TGTGCCACCAGCAGGGACACTCAAAATTCACCCCTCCACTTT

clone_size: .
d_call: TRBD2
v_call: TRBV20-1
j_call: TRBJ2-1
cdr3_aa: CSARTSGEQFF
cdr3_nt: TGCAGTGCACGGACTAGCGGCGAGCAGTTCTTC

clone_size: .
d_call: TRBD1
v_call: TRBV5-6
j_call: TRBJ1-1
cdr3_aa: CASSQTGIGLEAFF
cdr3_nt: TGTGCCAGCAGCCAGACAGGGATTGGCCTTGAAGCTTTCTTT

clone_size: few
d_call: TRBD2
v_call: TRBV28
j_call: TRBJ2-3
cdr3_aa: CASYSGGAGDTQYF
cdr3_nt: TGTGCCAGTTATAGCGGGGGGGCGGGAGATACGCAGTATTTT

clone_size: once
d_call: .
v_call: TRBV30
j_call: TRBJ1-3
cdr3_aa: CAWSQGTTSGNTIYF
cdr3_nt: TGTGCCTGGAGCCAGGGTACTACCTCTGGAAACACCATATATTTT

clone_size: .
d_call: .
v_call: TRBV5-1
j_call: TRBJ1-4
cdr3_aa: CASSFLGTNEKLFF
cdr3_nt: TGCGCCAGCAGCTTTCTAGGAACTAATGAAAAACTGTTTTTT

clone_size: once
d_call: TRBD2
v_call: TRBV10-1
j_call: TRBJ2-1
cdr3_aa: CASSVSGTYYNEQFF
cdr3_nt: TGCGCCAGCAGTGTTAGCGGGACCTACTACAATGAGCAGTTCTTC

clone_size: .
d_call: TRBD2
v_call: TRBV5-1
j_call: TRBJ2-2
cdr3_aa: CASGPAGDTGELFF
cdr3_nt: TGCGCCAGCGGCCCCGCGGGGGACACCGGGGAGCTGTTTTTT

clone_size: .
d_call: .
v_call: TRBV30
j_call: TRBJ1-5
cdr3_aa: CAWAGPGDGNQPQHF
cdr3_nt: TGTGCCTGGGCGGGCCCAGGGGACGGCAATCAGCCCCAGCATTTT

clone_size: .
d_call: .
v_call: TRBV18
j_call: TRBJ2-2
cdr3_aa: CASSPREPNTGELFF
cdr3_nt: TGTGCCAGCTCACCACGGGAGCCAAACACCGGGGAGCTGTTTTTT

clone_size: .
d_call: .
v_call: TRBV5-1
j_call: TRBJ1-4
cdr3_aa: CASSLADPGGREKLFF
cdr3_nt: TGCGCCAGCAGCTTGGCCGATCCCGGGGGGCGAGAAAAACTGTTTTTT

clone_size: .
d_call: .
v_call: TRBV28
j_call: TRBJ1-5
cdr3_aa: CASSFALRGNNQPQHF
cdr3_nt: TGTGCCAGCAGTTTCGCCTTACGGGGAAACAATCAGCCCCAGCATTTT

clone_size: .
d_call: TRBD1
v_call: TRBV5-1
j_call: TRBJ1-1
cdr3_aa: CASSLGTGHFEAFF
cdr3_nt: TGCGCCAGCAGTCTCGGGACAGGGCATTTTGAAGCTTTCTTT

clone_size: .
d_call: TRBD1
v_call: TRBV6-1
j_call: TRBJ1-4
cdr3_aa: CASARGQMNEKLFF
cdr3_nt: TGTGCCAGCGCTAGGGGACAGATGAATGAAAAACTGTTTTTT

clone_size: few
d_call: TRBD1
v_call: TRBV5-1
j_call: TRBJ2-1
cdr3_aa: CASSLLGQGNNNEQFF
cdr3_nt: TGCGCCAGCAGCTTGTTGGGACAGGGGAATAACAATGAGCAGTTCTTC

clone_size: .
d_call: .
v_call: TRBV27
j_call: TRBJ1-2
cdr3_aa: CASSLVAGVNYGYTF
cdr3_nt: TGTGCCAGCAGTTTAGTAGCAGGGGTTAACTATGGCTACACCTTC